Shown below are 11 T cell receptor beta chains from a single sample sequenced in a study of shared clonotypes between healthy human individuals (dated by TCRdb to about 2020). Library method: the immunoSEQ multiplex PCR assay. In its TCRdb copy, this immuneACCESS table keeps in-frame sequences only and misses some clones. Where compared with another copy, unresolved V genes explain less than half of these, and the others have no known cause. In this sample the table shows some 790,000 clones, around 77% of which occur a single time. The ten largest make up more than 1.5% of the sample. Sequencing was carried out using memory CD4+ T cells sorted from blood. Taken with the paper, the label for cell subset or site translates to: CD45RA-negative fraction. These receptors all come from a woman aged 25-40 years in good health.

The chain combines TRBV19 with TRBJ1-1; 7 bases agree with TRBD1. CDR3 length: 15 residues. Germline V CDR1 and CDR2: LNHDA, SQIVND (reference sequence). J lost 5 bases, V lost 1 base, and 7 bases had no gene match. CDR3 sequence reads: CASSIVHTRGTEAFF. Written as DNA, the CDR3 is TGTGCCAGTAGTATAGTTCATACCAGGGGGACTGAAGCTTTCTTT.

This chain links TRBV19 with TRBJ1-1; no firm D call. Trimming removed 2 bases at V and 2 bases at J, with 9 bases between. The CDR3 consists of 14 residues. The germline V gene has CDR1 LNHDA and CDR2 SQIVND (reference sequence). DNA of the CDR3: TGTGCCAGTAGTATACTAACAGCAAACACTGAAGCTTTCTTT. Protein product: CASSILTANTEAFF.

This chain uses TRBV5-1 with TRBJ2-2, with D perhaps being TRBD1 or TRBD2 (5 bases each). Germline V lookup: CDR1 SGHRS, CDR2 YFSETQ. V was clipped by 0 bases and J by 6 bases, with 6 bases between them. This CDR3 comprises 13 residues. The DNA for the CDR3 is TGCGCCAGCAGCTTGGGAGGGGCCGGGGAGCTGTTTTTT. Protein sequence: CASSLGGAGELFF.

This chain uses TRBV29-1 with TRBJ2-3; D is undetermined. Trimming shortened V by 3 bases and J by 0 bases, and 7 bases separated the two germline ends. The CDR3 covers 13 residues. CDR1 and CDR2 (germline): SQVTM, ANQGSEA. This CDR3 reads CSVDWGSTDTQYF. In DNA, the CDR3 is TGCAGCGTTGATTGGGGTAGCACAGATACGCAGTATTTT.

CDR3 protein: CASSVGLTKGVMYEQFF. The CDR3, as DNA: TGTGCCAGCAGCGTGGGACTCACGAAGGGTGTGATGTATGAGCAGTTCTTC. V and J are TRBV9 and TRBJ2-1, with D perhaps matching TRBD2 (6 bases). V was pared by 2 bases and J by 8 bases, with 23 bases between. This CDR3 is 17 amino acids long. Germline CDR1 reads SGDLS; CDR2 reads YYNGEE.

The V gene is TRBV11-2, the J gene TRBJ2-5; 12 nucleotides align to TRBD2. The ends lost 8 bases at V and 5 bases at J; junction bases unmatched: 9. The CDR3 covers 15 residues. CDR1 SGHAT and CDR2 FQNNGV come from the germline V gene. The CDR3 protein is CASGHRLAGAETQYF. The CDR3 DNA follows: TGTGCCAGCGGCCACCGACTAGCGGGAGCTGAGACCCAGTACTTC.

V and J are TRBV28 and TRBJ2-7; D remains ambiguous. The germline V gene has CDR1 MDHEN and CDR2 SYDVKM. Trimming took off 3 bases at V and 2 bases at J, with 8 bases between the two ends. The CDR3 length is 13 residues. This CDR3 is CASSLLDPYEQYF. The CDR3, as DNA: TGTGCCAGCAGTTTGTTGGACCCCTACGAGCAGTACTTC.

This sequence joins TRBV13 and TRBJ2-7, with a possible D match to TRBD1 (6 bases). The length of the CDR3 is 20 residues. Deletions cut 1 base from V and 6 bases from J, with 31 bases between. From germline, CDR1 is PRHDT and CDR2 FYEKMQ (reference sequence). The CDR3 loop reads CASSLVAGFRKGTFLGEQYF. DNA of the CDR3: TGTGCCAGCAGCTTAGTGGCTGGCTTTCGTAAAGGGACATTTTTGGGCGAGCAGTACTTC. Using reference TRBV13 and TRBJ2-7 for the parts outside the CDR3, the full variable domain is AAGVIQSPRHLIKEKRETATLKCYPIPRHDTVYWYQQGPGQDPQFLISFYEKMQSDKGSIPDRFSAQQFSDYHSELNMSSLELGDSALYFCASSLVAGFRKGTFLGEQYFGPGTRLTVT.

This clone has only one observation. CDR3 sequence: CAIPVGSSASFSGELFF. The CDR3 DNA follows: TGTGCCATCCCAGTTGGTAGTTCAGCATCTTTTAGCGGGGAGCTGTTTTTT. The chain combines TRBV10-3 with TRBJ2-2; unclear D gene. The germline CDR1 and CDR2 sequences are ENHRY and SYGVKD. The CDR3 extends over 17 amino acids. Trimming took off 8 bases at V and 7 bases at J, with 26 bases between the two ends.

This chain links TRBV18 with TRBJ1-2, with TRBD1 matching over 7 bases. The CDR3 runs to 15 residues. The trim removed 4 bases at V and 8 bases at J, leaving 13 bases unmatched. Germline V gene data show CDR1 as KGHSH and CDR2 as LQKENI. The CDR3 DNA is TGTGCCAGCTCACGCGGACAGGAAAACCTTTGGGGCTACACCTTC. Residues: CASSRGQENLWGYTF.

V is TRBV11-2 and J is TRBJ1-2, with 8 bases aligning to TRBD1. J was trimmed by 8 bases and V by 5 bases; bases with no gene match: 13. CDR1 and CDR2 from the germline V gene are SGHAT and FQNNGV. The CDR3 covers 15 residues. In nucleotides, the CDR3 is TGTGCCAGCAGCCCCCGGACAGGGAACGCGAAGGGCTACACCTTC. Protein: CASSPRTGNAKGYTF.